Each of the 27 T cell receptor beta chains below was sequenced from the same sample in a study of radiation and T cells in renal cell carcinoma. Profiled with immunoSEQ multiplex PCR; TCRdb holds only in-frame clones, not every one. The sample lists about 150,000 clones, roughly 87% occurring once. Indicated time point: blood 2 weeks post-SBRT. Described treatment: 15 Gy SBRT to primary tumor, nephrectomy 4 weeks later. The material was blood, obtained from a patient whose treatment included radiotherapy and nephrectomy. The receptor set was obtained from a woman in her fifties or sixties with renal cell carcinoma.

The chain has TRBV9 and TRBJ2-3, with D possibly matching TRBD2 (6 bases). The V and J ends lost 3 bases and 1 base respectively, with 12 bases between them. The CDR3 runs 15 residues. The germline V gene has CDR1 SGDLS and CDR2 YYNGEE. The CDR3 bases are TGTGCCAGCAGCGCTTATGGCGGGGGCACAGATACGCAGTATTTT. Translated, it gives CASSAYGGGTDTQYF.

The rearrangement uses TRBV28 and TRBJ1-2, with TRBD1 identical over 7 bases. V dropped 6 bases and J dropped 8; count of bases not matched to a gene: 12. Germline CDR1 and CDR2: MDHEN and SYDVKM. There are 14 residues in the CDR3. This CDR3 is CASSPTGARSGYTF. The CDR3 DNA reads TGTGCCAGCAGCCCAACAGGGGCCCGATCCGGCTACACCTTC.

V usage is TRBV2 and J usage is TRBJ2-7; tentative D call: TRBD1 (6 bases). V was shortened by 3 bases and J by 3 bases, with 12 bases between the two germline ends. This CDR3 spans 14 amino acids. The germline CDR1 and CDR2 sequences are SNHLY and FYNNEI. Written as DNA, the CDR3 is TGTGCCAGCAGTGAGAACAGGGCGGTCTACGAGCAGTACTTC. It yields the protein CASSENRAVYEQYF.

This rearrangement joins TRBV27 to TRBJ2-3; 10 bases line up with TRBD2. Trimming cost V 7 bases and J 3 bases; bases outside gene matches: 7. The CDR3 extends over 15 amino acids. CDR1 and CDR2 (germline): MNHEY, SMNVEV (reference sequence). The CDR3 region has the DNA TGTGCCAGCATACGGAGGGGACTAGCGACAGATACGCAGTATTTT. Its protein is CASIRRGLATDTQYF.

The chain employs TRBV7-2 and TRBJ2-5, with D perhaps TRBD2 (7 bases). V was cut by 1 base and J by 4 bases, with 16 bases left in between. Germline V lookup: CDR1 SGHTA, CDR2 FQGNSA. The CDR3 contains 16 residues. CDR3 DNA sequence: TGTGCCAGCAGCTTAGAAGGGGGGGTCGGTGGAGAGACCCAGTACTTC. Encoded protein: CASSLEGGVGGETQYF.

This rearrangement joins TRBV5-4 to TRBJ1-4, with TRBD1 matching over 7 bases. V lost 4 bases to trimming and J lost 2 bases; unmatched junction nucleotides: 8. Looked up from germline, CDR1 is SGHNT and CDR2 is YYREEE (reference sequence). This CDR3 is built from 16 residues. CDR3: CASSPGPGGTNEKLFF. The CDR3 DNA reads TGTGCCAGCAGCCCGGGACCAGGGGGGACTAATGAAAAACTGTTTTTT.

This sequence joins TRBV19 and TRBJ1-3, with D uncertain. The germline gives CDR1 LNHDA, CDR2 SQIVND (reference sequence). Trimming took 6 bases from V and 4 from J, leaving 16 bases between them. This CDR3 contains 15 residues. The DNA of the CDR3 is TGTGCCAGTAGCAAATTAACTTCGGCGGGAAACACCATATATTTT. The encoded protein is CASSKLTSAGNTIYF.

This clone came up a few times. The V call is TRBV7-8, the J call TRBJ2-7; 9 nucleotides line up with TRBD1. Germline CDR1 and CDR2: SGHVS and FQNEAQ. The CDR3 is 16 amino acids. Losses at the gene ends were 5 bases for V and 1 base for J; bases not matched to a gene: 9. CDR3 in DNA: TGTGCCAGCAGCCCTTTTGTGGGACAGGGTTCCTACGAGCAGTACTTC. As protein: CASSPFVGQGSYEQYF.

This clone was observed once. The chain joins TRBV5-1 to TRBJ1-1; TRBD1 matches at 9 bases. CDR1 is SGHRS, CDR2 YFSETQ, per germline. This CDR3 spans 15 amino acids. Losses at the gene ends were 5 bases for V and 5 bases for J; bases not matched to a gene: 10. The CDR3: CASRKYRGPGTEAFF. The DNA for the CDR3 is TGCGCCAGCAGGAAGTACAGGGGGCCGGGGACTGAAGCTTTCTTT.

This rearrangement joins TRBV7-9 to TRBJ1-2; D is unresolved. Trimming pared 7 bases from V and 2 bases from J, leaving 8 bases between. This CDR3 is 12 amino acids long. Germline CDR1 reads SEHNR; CDR2 reads FQNEAQ (reference sequence). CDR3 amino acids: CASTYTNYGYTF. In DNA, the CDR3 is TGTGCCAGCACCTACACGAACTATGGCTACACCTTC.

This chain connects TRBV4-1 to TRBJ2-1; 9 nucleotides agree with TRBD2. Germline V lookup: CDR1 MGHRA, CDR2 YSYEKL. This CDR3 contains 16 residues. V shed 4 bases, J shed 9 bases, and the junction held 13 bases outside the gene matches. CDR3 DNA sequence: TGCGCCAGCAGCCCCCTGGCCCAGCGGGGGGATGGTGAGCAGTTCTTC. Translation gives CASSPLAQRGDGEQFF.

The CDR3 DNA is TGTGCCAGCAGCGTTGGGACACCAAATAATGAAAAACTGTTTTTT. Its protein product is CASSVGTPNNEKLFF. This chain links TRBV9 with TRBJ1-4, with D possibly TRBD1 on 6 matching bases. The CDR3 contains 15 residues. The V end lost 2 bases, the J end lost 4 bases, and 12 bases lay between the germline ends. From germline, CDR1 is SGDLS and CDR2 YYNGEE.

V usage is TRBV5-4 and J usage is TRBJ2-3; the D is unclear. Trimming removed 0 bases at V and 3 bases at J, with 11 bases between. Germline V lookup: CDR1 SGHNT, CDR2 YYREEE (reference sequence). There are 15 residues in the CDR3. In DNA form, the CDR3 reads TGTGCCAGCAGCTTGGTGTCAGTTCGAACAGATACGCAGTATTTT. Translated: CASSLVSVRTDTQYF. Full variable domain (outside the CDR3, taken from reference TRBV5-4 and TRBJ2-3): ETGVTQSPTHLIKTRGQQVTLRCSSQSGHNTVSWYQQALGQGPQFIFQYYREEENGRGNFPPRFSGLQFPNYSSELNVNALELDDSALYLCASSLVSVRTDTQYFGPGTRLTVL.

The chain employs TRBV15 and TRBJ1-1; possibly TRBD1 for D (5 bases). Germline-derived CDR1 and CDR2 are LNHNV and YYDKDF (reference sequence). This CDR3 is built from 16 residues. V shed 0 bases and J shed 0 bases, with 11 bases lying between them. CDR3 loop: CATSRDLTDLNTEAFF. The DNA for the CDR3 is TGTGCCACCAGCAGAGATTTGACAGACTTGAACACTGAAGCTTTCTTT.

The rearrangement links TRBV10-2 to TRBJ1-5; D gene unclear. The CDR3 length is 15 residues. V was shortened by 6 bases and J by 4 bases, with 16 bases between the two germline ends. Per the germline V gene, CDR1 is WSHSY and CDR2 is SAAADI. The CDR3 sequence is CASRDRASGNQPQHF. CDR3 nucleotides: TGCGCCAGCAGAGACCGGGCCTCGGGGAATCAGCCCCAGCATTTT.

The rearrangement links TRBV5-4 to TRBJ2-5, with D perhaps TRBD2 (6 bases). CDR3 length: 14 amino acids. V lost 2 bases to trimming and J lost 1 base, with 9 bases between them. CDR1 is SGHNT, CDR2 YYREEE, per germline (reference sequence). The CDR3 bases are TGTGCCAGCAGCTTCCGACTAGGCCAAGAGACCCAGTACTTC. It encodes CASSFRLGQETQYF.

The V gene is TRBV5-1, the J gene TRBJ2-6; D gene unclear. The CDR3 contains 15 residues. V lost 4 bases and J 2 bases, leaving 10 bases between the germline ends. Germline V gene sequence: CDR1 SGHRS, CDR2 YFSETQ. CDR3 sequence (DNA): TGCGCCAGCAGCGCACCCGATCCTGGGGCCAACGTCCTGACTTTC. The encoded protein is CASSAPDPGANVLTF. The full variable domain, its missing parts supplied by reference TRBV5-1 and TRBJ2-6, is KAGVTQTPRYLIKTRGQQVTLSCSPISGHRSVSWYQQTPGQGLQFLFEYFSETQRNKGNFPGRFSGRQFSNSRSEMNVSTLELGDSALYLCASSAPDPGANVLTFGAGSRLTVL.

The chain links TRBV19 to TRBJ1-2; D unresolved. Per the germline V gene, CDR1 is LNHDA and CDR2 is SQIVND (reference sequence). The CDR3 loop spans 12 amino acids. Between the trimmed V and J ends, which lost 7 bases and 4 bases, there was a span of 10 bases. The CDR3 sequence: CASKIPSYGYTF. The CDR3 DNA reads TGTGCCAGTAAGATTCCCAGCTATGGCTACACCTTC.

The chain employs TRBV6-6 and TRBJ1-4; 8 nucleotides align to TRBD1. V was clipped by 5 bases and J by 4 bases; unmatched bases: 9. In germline, CDR1 is MNHNY, CDR2 SVGAGI (reference sequence). This CDR3 is built from 16 residues. The DNA for the CDR3 is TGTGCCAGCAGTCACCACGGACAGGGCAATAATGAAAAACTGTTTTTT. Its protein product is CASSHHGQGNNEKLFF.

The chain has TRBV4-1 and TRBJ1-4, with TRBD1 matching over 7 bases. The V segment lost 1 base and the J segment 3 bases; nucleotides outside the gene matches: 5. This CDR3 region has 16 residues. Germline V gene lookup returns CDR1 MGHRA and CDR2 YSYEKL. CDR3: CASSQGYRGSNEKLFF. The CDR3 region has the DNA TGCGCCAGCAGCCAAGGTTACAGGGGATCTAATGAAAAACTGTTTTTT.

The CDR3 region is CASRLSGMAEAFF. The CDR3 region has the DNA TGTGCCAGCAGGCTTTCCGGGATGGCTGAAGCTTTCTTT. J is TRBJ1-1 and V is TRBV6-5; D unresolved. This CDR3 spans 13 amino acids. V was cut by 6 bases and J by 6 bases, with 14 bases left in between. Germline V lookup: CDR1 MNHEY, CDR2 SVGAGI.

This clone has a count of ten or more. CDR3 amino acids: CASSSDRTKLFF. The DNA of the CDR3 is TGTGCCAGCAGCTCTGACAGGACAAAACTGTTTTTT. The rearrangement joins TRBV11-2 to TRBJ1-4, with D perhaps matching TRBD1 (6 bases). Germline V lookup: CDR1 SGHAT, CDR2 FQNNGV. Trimming cost V 4 bases and J 10 bases, with 10 bases left between them. This CDR3 is built from 12 residues.

The rearrangement links TRBV19 to TRBJ2-2; maybe TRBD1 (6 bases). The CDR3 is 16 amino acids. Germline-derived CDR1 and CDR2 are LNHDA and SQIVND (reference sequence). Trimming shortened V by 10 bases and J by 5 bases, and 23 bases separated the two germline ends. The chain's CDR3 is CATQPLQGSVTGELFF. The CDR3 DNA is TGTGCCACACAGCCCTTACAGGGATCGGTTACCGGGGAGCTGTTTTTT.

The V call is TRBV29-1, the J call TRBJ1-5; a weak D match, TRBD1 (5 bases). This CDR3 has 13 residues. The V end lost 6 bases, the J end lost 7 bases, and 16 bases lay between the germline ends. CDR1 and CDR2 from the germline V gene are SQVTM and ANQGSEA. CDR3 sequence: CSVGQGARQPQHF. CDR3 DNA sequence: TGCAGCGTCGGCCAAGGGGCTCGACAGCCCCAGCATTTT.

This clone is a singleton in its sample. This rearrangement joins TRBV6-1 to TRBJ1-5, with 10 bases matching TRBD1. The J segment lost 9 bases and the V segment lost 4 bases, leaving 9 bases of the junction unmatched. CDR1 MNHNS and CDR2 SASEGT come from the germline V gene. The CDR3 extends over 15 amino acids. The chain's CDR3 is CASSARDRGSWPQHF. Here the CDR3 DNA reads TGTGCCAGCAGTGCCAGGGACAGGGGTTCGTGGCCCCAGCATTTT.

The rearrangement uses TRBV19 and TRBJ2-3; 12 bases line up with TRBD2. The length of the CDR3 is 18 residues. Trimming took 4 bases from V and 2 from J; bases not matched to a gene: 10. Germline loops: CDR1 LNHDA, CDR2 SQIVND (reference sequence). The chain's CDR3 is CASSTTSGGSFATDTQYF. CDR3 bases: TGTGCCAGTAGTACGACTAGCGGGGGATCTTTTGCCACAGATACGCAGTATTTT.

The chain has TRBV30 and TRBJ2-7; TRBD1 matches 7 bases. The germline V gene has CDR1 GTSNPN and CDR2 SVGIG (reference sequence). This CDR3 comprises 13 residues. V was pared by 5 bases and J by 4 bases, with 8 bases of the junction left unmatched. The CDR3 DNA reads as TGTGCCTGGCAGACAGGGCGTGCATACGAGCAGTACTTC. It codes for CAWQTGRAYEQYF.